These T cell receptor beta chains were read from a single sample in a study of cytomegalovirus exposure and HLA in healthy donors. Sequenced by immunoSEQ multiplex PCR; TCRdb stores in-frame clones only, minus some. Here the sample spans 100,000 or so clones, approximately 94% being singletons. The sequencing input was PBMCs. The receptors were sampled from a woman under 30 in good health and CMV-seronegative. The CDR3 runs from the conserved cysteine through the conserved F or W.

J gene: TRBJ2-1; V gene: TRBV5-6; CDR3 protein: CASSWGGLAYNEQFF
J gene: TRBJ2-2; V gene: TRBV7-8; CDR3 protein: CASSFTTTHTGELFF
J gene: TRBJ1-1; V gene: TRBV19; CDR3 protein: CASSYETGFMNTEAFF
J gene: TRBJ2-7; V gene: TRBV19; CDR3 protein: CASSILDSSSYEQYF
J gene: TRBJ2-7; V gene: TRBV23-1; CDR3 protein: CASNHHRDEQYF
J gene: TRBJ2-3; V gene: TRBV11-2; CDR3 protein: CASSQRQGPDTQYF
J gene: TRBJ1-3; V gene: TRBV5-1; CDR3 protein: CASSFWGDSGNTIYF
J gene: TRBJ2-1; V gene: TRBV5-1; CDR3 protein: CASSPRTGQRYNEQFF
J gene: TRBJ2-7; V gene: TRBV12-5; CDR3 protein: CASGLFINNYEQYF
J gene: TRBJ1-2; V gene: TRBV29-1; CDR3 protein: CSVWTDYGYTF
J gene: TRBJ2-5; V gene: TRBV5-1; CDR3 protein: CASSRLGQGETQYF
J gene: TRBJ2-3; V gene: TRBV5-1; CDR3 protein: CASSGTSGSSTDTQYF
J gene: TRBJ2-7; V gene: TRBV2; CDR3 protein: CASAPRRGRDEQYF
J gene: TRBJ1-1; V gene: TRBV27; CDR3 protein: CASTLTQGTEAFF
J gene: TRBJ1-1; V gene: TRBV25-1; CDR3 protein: CASSAQGNTEAFF
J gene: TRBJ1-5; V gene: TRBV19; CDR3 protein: CASSIINYSNQPQHF
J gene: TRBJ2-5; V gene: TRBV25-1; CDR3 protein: CASSGGLEKTQYF
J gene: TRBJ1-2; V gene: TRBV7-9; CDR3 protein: CASSTGTGPDQNYGYTF
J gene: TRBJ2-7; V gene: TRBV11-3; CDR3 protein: CASSLSDGTYEQYF
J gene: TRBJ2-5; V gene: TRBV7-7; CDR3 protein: CASSLLAGEETQYF
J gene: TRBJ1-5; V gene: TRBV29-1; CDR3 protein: CSVAGGGNQPQHF
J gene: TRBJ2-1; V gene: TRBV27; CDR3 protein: CASRDFHYNEQFF
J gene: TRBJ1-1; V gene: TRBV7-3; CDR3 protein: CASSPGRGVEAFF
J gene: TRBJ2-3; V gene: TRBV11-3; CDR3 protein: CASSLVAAPTDTQYF
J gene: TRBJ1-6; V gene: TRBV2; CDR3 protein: CASSVVRDSPLHF
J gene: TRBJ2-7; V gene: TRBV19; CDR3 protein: CASSIIDRGGSGQYF
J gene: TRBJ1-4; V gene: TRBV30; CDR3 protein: CAWSELREKLFF
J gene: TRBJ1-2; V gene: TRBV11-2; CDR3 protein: CASSASGNNYGYTF
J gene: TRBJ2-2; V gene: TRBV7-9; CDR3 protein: CASRRKWTGKFTGELFF
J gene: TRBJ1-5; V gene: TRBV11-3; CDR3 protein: CASGQGEPQHF
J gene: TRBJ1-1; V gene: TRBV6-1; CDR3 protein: CASSEEGTLGEAFF
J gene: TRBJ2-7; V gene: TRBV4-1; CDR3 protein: CASSQPLAAGLAGDEQYF
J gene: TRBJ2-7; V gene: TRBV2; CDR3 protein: CASARLVYEQYF
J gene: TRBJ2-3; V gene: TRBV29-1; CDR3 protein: CSVDVALADTQYF
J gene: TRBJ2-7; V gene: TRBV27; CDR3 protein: CASSLSPRYEQYF
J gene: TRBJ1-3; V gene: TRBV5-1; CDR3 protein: CASSGGQADSGNTIYF
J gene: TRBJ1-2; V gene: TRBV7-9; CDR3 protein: CASSLMGGPSSNYGYTF
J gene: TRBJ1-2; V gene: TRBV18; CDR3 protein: CASSPQDRGRDYTF
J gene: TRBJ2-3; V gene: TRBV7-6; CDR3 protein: CASSNPKGGVAGVIDTQYF
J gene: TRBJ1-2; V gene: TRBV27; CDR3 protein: CASSLMDRENYTF
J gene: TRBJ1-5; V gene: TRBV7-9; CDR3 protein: CASSPTGDRIPQHF
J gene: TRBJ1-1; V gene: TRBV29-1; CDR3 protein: CSVHDSLHTEAFF
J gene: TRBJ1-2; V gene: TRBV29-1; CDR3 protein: CSVDGGGVNYGYTF
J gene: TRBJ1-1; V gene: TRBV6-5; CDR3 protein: CASSSRGYGAFF
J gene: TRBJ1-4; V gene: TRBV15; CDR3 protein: CATSRVSTYRGSGEKLFF
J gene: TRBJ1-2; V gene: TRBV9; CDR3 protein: CASSTAKTVIEGYTF
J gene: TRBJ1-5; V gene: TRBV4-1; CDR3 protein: CASSLEQGAAQPQHF
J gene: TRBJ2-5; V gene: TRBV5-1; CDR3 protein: CASSLTDRVVQTQYF
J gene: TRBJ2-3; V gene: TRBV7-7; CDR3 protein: CASSLGGVSRADTQYF
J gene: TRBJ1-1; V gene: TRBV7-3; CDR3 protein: CASSSYSGAEAFF
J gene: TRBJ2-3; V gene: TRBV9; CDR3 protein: CASSVDPGTSPRDTQYF
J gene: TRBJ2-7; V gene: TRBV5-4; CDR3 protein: CASSLAGGPGEQYF
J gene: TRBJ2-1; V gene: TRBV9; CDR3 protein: CASAGGTGGTEQFF
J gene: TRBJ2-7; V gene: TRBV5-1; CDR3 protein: CASRVGQGPKYEQYF
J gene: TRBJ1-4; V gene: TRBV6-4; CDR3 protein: CASSAGTASNEKLFF
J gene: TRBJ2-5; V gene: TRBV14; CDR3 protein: CASSPRVRETQYF
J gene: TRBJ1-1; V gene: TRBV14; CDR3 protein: CASSQDITRFLNTEAFF
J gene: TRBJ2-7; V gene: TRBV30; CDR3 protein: CASLPRLAGNYEQYF